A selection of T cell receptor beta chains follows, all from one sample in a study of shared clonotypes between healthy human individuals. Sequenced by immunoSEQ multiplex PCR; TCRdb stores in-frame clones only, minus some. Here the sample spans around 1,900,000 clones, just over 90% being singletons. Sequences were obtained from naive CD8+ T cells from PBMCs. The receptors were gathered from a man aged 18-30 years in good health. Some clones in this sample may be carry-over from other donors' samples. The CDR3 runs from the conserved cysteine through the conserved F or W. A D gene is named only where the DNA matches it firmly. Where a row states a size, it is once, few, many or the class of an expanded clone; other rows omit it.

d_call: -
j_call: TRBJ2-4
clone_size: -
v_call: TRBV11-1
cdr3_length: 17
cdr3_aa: CASSFGPRSLAKNIQYF
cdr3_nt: TGTGCCAGCAGCTTCGGTCCACGATCCTTAGCCAAAAACATTCAGTACTTC

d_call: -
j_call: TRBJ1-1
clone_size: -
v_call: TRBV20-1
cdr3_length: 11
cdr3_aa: CSVERGTEAFF
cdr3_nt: TGCAGCGTGGAGAGGGGGACTGAAGCTTTCTTT

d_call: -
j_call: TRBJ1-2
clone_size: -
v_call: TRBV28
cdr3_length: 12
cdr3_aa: CASRSWLDGYTF
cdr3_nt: TGTGCCAGCAGGTCATGGTTAGATGGCTACACCTTC

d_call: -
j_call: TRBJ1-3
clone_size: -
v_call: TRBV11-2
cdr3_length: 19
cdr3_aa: CASSLDKGSVAGTGNTIYF
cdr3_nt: TGTGCCAGCAGCTTAGATAAGGGAAGTGTAGCAGGGACTGGAAACACCATATATTTT

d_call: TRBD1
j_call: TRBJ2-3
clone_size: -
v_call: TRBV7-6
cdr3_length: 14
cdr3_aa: CASSTRTGADTQYF
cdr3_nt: TGTGCCAGCAGTACCAGGACAGGCGCAGATACGCAGTATTTT

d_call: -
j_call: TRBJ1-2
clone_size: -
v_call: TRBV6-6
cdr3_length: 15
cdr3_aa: CASSPLPQAMVGYTF
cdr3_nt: TGTGCCAGCAGTCCACTCCCACAAGCTATGGTTGGCTACACCTTC

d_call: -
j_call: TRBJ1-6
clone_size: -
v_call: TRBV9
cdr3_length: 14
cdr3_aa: CASSETGWGSPLHF
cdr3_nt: TGTGCCAGCAGCGAAACAGGGTGGGGTTCACCCCTCCACTTT

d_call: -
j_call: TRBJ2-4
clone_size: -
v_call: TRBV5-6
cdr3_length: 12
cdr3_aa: CASSQSRGAQYF
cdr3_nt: TGTGCCAGCAGCCAAAGCAGGGGAGCCCAGTACTTC

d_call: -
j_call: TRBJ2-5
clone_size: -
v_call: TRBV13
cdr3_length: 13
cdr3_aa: CASRSLSLETQYF
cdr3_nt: TGTGCCAGCAGGTCCTTATCGCTCGAGACCCAGTACTTC

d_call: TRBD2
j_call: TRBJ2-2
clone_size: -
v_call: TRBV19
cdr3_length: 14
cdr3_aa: CATWAGEDTGELFF
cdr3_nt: TGTGCCACCTGGGCGGGAGAGGACACCGGGGAGCTGTTTTTT

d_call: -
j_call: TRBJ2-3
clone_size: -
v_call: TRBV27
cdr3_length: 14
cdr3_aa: CAASPTPGGDTQYF
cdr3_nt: TGTGCCGCCTCCCCGACCCCCGGCGGAGATACGCAGTATTTT

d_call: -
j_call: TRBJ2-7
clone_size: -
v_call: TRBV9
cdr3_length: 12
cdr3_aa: CASSPPSVEQYF
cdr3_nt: TGTGCCAGCAGCCCCCCCTCGGTGGAGCAGTACTTC

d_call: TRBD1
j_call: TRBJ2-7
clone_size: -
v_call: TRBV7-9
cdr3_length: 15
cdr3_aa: CASSPRDSLSYEQYF
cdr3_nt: TGTGCCAGCAGCCCCCGGGACAGCCTATCCTACGAGCAGTACTTC

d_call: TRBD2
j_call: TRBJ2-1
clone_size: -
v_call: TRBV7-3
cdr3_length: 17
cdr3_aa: CASSPPSLAGVPNEQFF
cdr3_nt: TGTGCCAGCAGCCCGCCGTCCCTAGCGGGAGTGCCCAATGAGCAGTTCTTC

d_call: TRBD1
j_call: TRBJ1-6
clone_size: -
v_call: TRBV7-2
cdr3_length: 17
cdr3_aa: CASSLAGTGGPNSPLHF
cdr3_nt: TGTGCCAGCAGCTTAGCGGGGACAGGGGGCCCTAATTCACCCCTCCACTTT

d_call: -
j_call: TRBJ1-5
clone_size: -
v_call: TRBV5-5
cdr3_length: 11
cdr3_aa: CASSFGNIQHF
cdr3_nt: TGTGCCAGCAGCTTTGGAAATATTCAGCATTTT

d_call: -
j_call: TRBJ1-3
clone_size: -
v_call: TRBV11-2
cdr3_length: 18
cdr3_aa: CASSYPGPSEGFGNTIYF
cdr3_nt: TGTGCCAGCAGCTACCCCGGACCCTCAGAGGGGTTTGGAAACACCATATATTTT

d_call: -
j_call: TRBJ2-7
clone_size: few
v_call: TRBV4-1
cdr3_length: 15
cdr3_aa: CASSWQDGPSYEQYF
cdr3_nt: TGCGCCAGCAGCTGGCAGGACGGCCCGTCCTACGAGCAGTACTTC

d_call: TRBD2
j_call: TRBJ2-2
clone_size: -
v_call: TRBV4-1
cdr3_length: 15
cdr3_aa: CASSLTSGRVGELFF
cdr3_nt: TGCGCCAGCAGCCTGACTAGCGGGAGGGTCGGGGAGCTGTTTTTT

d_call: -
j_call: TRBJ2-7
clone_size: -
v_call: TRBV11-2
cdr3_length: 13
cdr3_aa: CASSLTSSYEQYF
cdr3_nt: TGTGCCAGCAGCTTAACGTCCAGTTACGAGCAGTACTTC

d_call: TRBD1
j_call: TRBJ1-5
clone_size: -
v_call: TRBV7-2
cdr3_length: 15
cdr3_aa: CASSLALTGRQPQHF
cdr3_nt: TGTGCCAGCAGCTTAGCGCTGACAGGGCGTCAGCCCCAGCATTTT

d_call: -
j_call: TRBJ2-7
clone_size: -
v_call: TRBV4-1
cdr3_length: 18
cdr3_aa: CASSQVYWSDKSSYEQYF
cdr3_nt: TGCGCCAGCAGCCAAGTCTATTGGTCGGACAAGAGCTCCTACGAGCAGTACTTC